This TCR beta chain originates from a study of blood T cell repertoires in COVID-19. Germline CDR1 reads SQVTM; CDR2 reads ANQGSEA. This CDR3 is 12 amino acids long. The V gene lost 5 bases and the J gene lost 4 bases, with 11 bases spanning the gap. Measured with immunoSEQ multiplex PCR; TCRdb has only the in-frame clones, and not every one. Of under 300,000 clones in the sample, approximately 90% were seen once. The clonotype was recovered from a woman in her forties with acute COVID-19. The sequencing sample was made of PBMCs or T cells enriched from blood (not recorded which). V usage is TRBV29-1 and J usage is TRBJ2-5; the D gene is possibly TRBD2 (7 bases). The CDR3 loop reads CSVTRGAETQYF. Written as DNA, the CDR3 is TGCAGCGTTACACGGGGGGCAGAGACCCAGTACTTC. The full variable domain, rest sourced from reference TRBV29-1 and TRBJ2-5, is SAVISQKPSRDICQRGTSLTIQCQVDSQVTMMFWYRQQPGQSLTLIATANQGSEATYESGFVIDKFPISRPNLTFSTLTVSNMSPEDSSIYLCSVTRGAETQYFGPGTRLLVL.